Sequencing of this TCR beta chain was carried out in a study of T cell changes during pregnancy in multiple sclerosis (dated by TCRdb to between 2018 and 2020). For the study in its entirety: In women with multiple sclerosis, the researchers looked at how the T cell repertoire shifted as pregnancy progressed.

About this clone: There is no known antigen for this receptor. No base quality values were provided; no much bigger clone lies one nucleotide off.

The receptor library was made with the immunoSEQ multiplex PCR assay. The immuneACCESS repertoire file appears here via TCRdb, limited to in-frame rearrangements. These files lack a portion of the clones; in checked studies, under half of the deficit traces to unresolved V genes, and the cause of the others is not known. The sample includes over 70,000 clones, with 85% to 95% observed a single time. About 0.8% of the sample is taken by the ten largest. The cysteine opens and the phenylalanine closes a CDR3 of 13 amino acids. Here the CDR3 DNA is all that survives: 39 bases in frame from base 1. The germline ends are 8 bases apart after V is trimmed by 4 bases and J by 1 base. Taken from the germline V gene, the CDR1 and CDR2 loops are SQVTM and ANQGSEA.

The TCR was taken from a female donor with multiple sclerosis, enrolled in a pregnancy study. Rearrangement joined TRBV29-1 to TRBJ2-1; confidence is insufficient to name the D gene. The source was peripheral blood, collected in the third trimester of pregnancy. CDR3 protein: CSVGGSSYNEQFF. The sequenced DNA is TGCAGCGTTGGCGGTTCGTCCTACAATGAGCAGTTCTTC.